These 29 T cell receptor beta chains share one sample of origin, sequenced in a study of blood T cell repertoires in COVID-19. Here immunoSEQ multiplex PCR was the method, and the copy in TCRdb shows in-frame clones only, minus some. There are roughly 160,000 clones in the sample; over 75% occur only once, and approximately 9.9% lies in the top ten. Input material: PBMCs or T cells enriched from blood (not recorded which). The receptors here all came from a man aged 45-65 years who had recovered from COVID-19.

The V and J genes are TRBV28 and TRBJ2-2, with a possible D match to TRBD1 (5 bases). V lost 6 bases and J 5 bases, leaving 13 bases between the germline ends. Per germline, CDR1 MDHEN and CDR2 SYDVKM. CDR3 size: 14 residues. The CDR3 bases are TGTGCCAGCAGGAACACAGGCGGAACCGGGGAGCTGTTTTTT. This sequence encodes CASRNTGGTGELFF.

The chain links TRBV5-4 to TRBJ2-1; D remains unclear. CDR3 size: 12 residues. Germline V gene data show CDR1 as SGHNT and CDR2 as YYREEE (reference sequence). The V gene lost 0 bases and the J gene lost 7 bases, with 5 bases spanning the gap. CDR3 loop: CASSLVLNEQFF. DNA of the CDR3: TGTGCCAGCAGCTTGGTTCTGAATGAGCAGTTCTTC.

The chain uses TRBV5-1 and TRBJ2-3; 7 bases line up with TRBD1. CDR1 and CDR2 (germline): SGHRS, YFSETQ. The CDR3 spans 15 residues. J gave up 6 bases and V 4 bases, and 11 bases lay outside the gene matches. The CDR3 sequence is CASSEDRAFADTQYF. CDR3 coding DNA: TGCGCCAGCAGCGAAGACAGGGCTTTTGCGGATACGCAGTATTTT.

There are a few counts of this clone. The chain combines TRBV2 with TRBJ2-3; TRBD2 is a possible D gene (5 bases). Germline-derived CDR1 and CDR2 are SNHLY and FYNNEI. V was pared by 6 bases and J by 2 bases, with 12 bases between. The CDR3 sequence is 14 residues long. The DNA of the CDR3 is TGTGCCAGCAGGGGTCGGGATTACACAGATACGCAGTATTTT. Translating it yields CASRGRDYTDTQYF.

This chain links TRBV6-5 with TRBJ2-3; D is uncertain. This CDR3 spans 12 amino acids. The V end lost 6 bases, the J end lost 5 bases, and 9 bases lay between the germline ends. Per germline, CDR1 MNHEY and CDR2 SVGAGI. This CDR3 reads CASRPQEDTQYF. Written as DNA, the CDR3 is TGTGCCAGCAGACCTCAGGAAGATACGCAGTATTTT.

The rearrangement links TRBV5-1 to TRBJ1-1; D call uncertain. This CDR3 comprises 13 residues. V dropped 1 base and J dropped 3 bases, with 7 bases sitting between them. CDR1 is SGHRS, CDR2 YFSETQ, per germline. The CDR3 protein is CASSLPGYTEAFF. The CDR3 region has the DNA TGCGCCAGCAGCTTGCCGGGTTACACTGAAGCTTTCTTT.

The rearrangement uses TRBV5-5 and TRBJ2-7, with a tentative D call TRBD1 (6 bases). V lost 3 bases, J lost 3 bases, and 22 bases lay in between. CDR1 and CDR2 from the germline V gene are SGHKS and YYEKEE (reference sequence). The CDR3 is 17 amino acids. This CDR3 reads CASSSSETGWGSYEQYF. The CDR3 DNA is TGTGCCAGCAGCTCGTCCGAAACAGGGTGGGGAAGCTACGAGCAGTACTTC.

This clone was recorded once. This chain connects TRBV16 to TRBJ2-5, with D possibly matching TRBD2 (6 bases). Trimming took 3 bases from V and 5 from J, leaving 13 bases between them. The CDR3 has 14 amino acids. The germline gives CDR1 KGHSY, CDR2 FQNENV. The DNA for the CDR3 is TGTGCCAGCAGCCAGTTTGGGAGGACGGAGACCCAGTACTTC. It codes for CASSQFGRTETQYF.

The gene calls are TRBV28 and TRBJ2-7; possible D gene TRBD2, 6 bases. This CDR3 comprises 15 residues. The germline V gene encodes CDR1 MDHEN and CDR2 SYDVKM. Trimming cost V 5 bases and J 0 bases, with 14 bases left between them. DNA for the CDR3: TGTGCCAGCAGTCCTGGGGGGACCGGCTCCTACGAGCAGTACTTC. The encoded protein is CASSPGGTGSYEQYF.

The V and J genes are TRBV7-9 and TRBJ2-7; 12 nucleotides match TRBD2. Germline CDR1 and CDR2: SEHNR and FQNEAQ (reference sequence). V trimming: 2 bases; J trimming: 2 bases; junction bases outside the gene matches: 13. CDR3 size: 19 residues. The CDR3 loop is CASSLPGTSGREGPYEQYF. CDR3 sequence (DNA): TGTGCCAGCAGCTTACCCGGGACTAGCGGGCGCGAAGGACCCTACGAGCAGTACTTC.

The gene calls are TRBV6-5 and TRBJ2-3; 9 nucleotides agree with TRBD2. Germline V gene lookup returns CDR1 MNHEY and CDR2 SVGAGI. The CDR3 consists of 13 residues. V shed 9 bases and J 6 bases; nucleotides not matched to a gene: 7. The CDR3 DNA sequence: TGTGCCAGTATTAGCGGGGGTGCCGATACGCAGTATTTT. Its protein product is CASISGGADTQYF.

The V call is TRBV27, the J call TRBJ2-2; a possible D gene is TRBD1 (5 bases). CDR1 and CDR2 (germline): MNHEY, SMNVEV (reference sequence). Trimming removed 5 bases at V and 7 bases at J, with 11 bases between. CDR3 size: 13 residues. The CDR3 bases are TGTGCCAGCAGTATCAGGGTGAGCGGGGAGCTGTTTTTT. The encoded protein is CASSIRVSGELFF.

The J gene is TRBJ1-2, the V gene TRBV5-6; D gene ambiguous. The length of the CDR3 is 14 residues. The V gene lost 4 bases and the J gene lost 0 bases, with 10 bases spanning the gap. Germline loops: CDR1 SGHDT, CDR2 YYEEEE. The CDR3 loop is CASSDGLANYGYTF. Here the CDR3 DNA reads TGTGCCAGCAGCGACGGACTCGCTAACTATGGCTACACCTTC.

This clone was seen only a few times. This sequence joins TRBV15 and TRBJ1-6; no clear D. Trimming took off 0 bases at V and 9 bases at J, with 6 bases between the two ends. Germline loops: CDR1 LNHNV, CDR2 YYDKDF (reference sequence). The CDR3 spans 13 residues. Here the CDR3 DNA reads TGTGCCACCAGCAGAGATCGGGGTTCACCCCTCCACTTT. It specifies CATSRDRGSPLHF.

This clone was picked up a small number of times. V is TRBV19 and J is TRBJ1-4, with a tentative D call TRBD1 (6 bases). This CDR3 is 16 amino acids long. Trimming left V 6 bases short and J 0 bases short, with 14 bases between. CDR1 and CDR2 (germline): LNHDA, SQIVND (reference sequence). DNA for the CDR3: TGTGCCAGTAGGCGGACAGCCACTTCAACTAATGAAAAACTGTTTTTT. It specifies CASRRTATSTNEKLFF.

The CDR3 spells CASSLALNTDTQYF. The CDR3 DNA sequence: TGTGCCAGCAGTTTAGCGCTTAACACAGATACGCAGTATTTT. The V gene is TRBV27, the J gene TRBJ2-3, with unresolved D. This CDR3 comprises 14 residues. Germline CDR1 reads MNHEY; CDR2 reads SMNVEV (reference sequence). The V and J ends lost 2 bases and 2 bases respectively, with 8 bases between them.

This rearrangement joins TRBV4-1 to TRBJ2-3; D remains ambiguous. Germline lookup yields CDR1 MGHRA and CDR2 YSYEKL. The CDR3 covers 14 residues. The V gene lost 4 bases and the J gene lost 6 bases, with 14 bases spanning the gap. CDR3 in DNA: TGCGCCAGCAGCCGAACTATGGTTTCGGATACGCAGTATTTT. It codes for CASSRTMVSDTQYF.

This clone was seen a few times. This chain connects TRBV5-5 to TRBJ2-3; 7 nucleotides align to TRBD2. Germline CDR1 is SGHKS and CDR2 is YYEKEE (reference sequence). This CDR3 region has 15 residues. V lost 2 bases, J lost 3 bases, and 6 bases stayed unmatched. CDR3 DNA sequence: TGTGCCAGCAGCTTTACTAGCGCGACGACAGATACGCAGTATTTT. This sequence encodes CASSFTSATTDTQYF.

V usage is TRBV7-6 and J usage is TRBJ1-6, with 7 nucleotides matching TRBD1. Germline assignment: CDR1 SGHVS and CDR2 FNYEAQ. V was clipped by 1 base and J by 5 bases; unmatched bases: 14. The CDR3 is 19 residues long. CDR3 sequence (DNA): TGTGCCAGCAGCTTAGGGGATTTCTCAGGGGGAGCCAATAATTCACCCCTCCACTTT. The encoded protein is CASSLGDFSGGANNSPLHF.

The sample holds a few counts of this clone. This chain links TRBV18 with TRBJ2-7; perhaps TRBD1 as D (6 bases). The germline V gene encodes CDR1 KGHSH and CDR2 LQKENI. Trimming took 3 bases from V and 3 from J, leaving 18 bases between them. The length of the CDR3 is 16 residues. CDR3 sequence (DNA): TGTGCCAGCTCACCGACAGGAACCACCGGTGGCTACGAGCAGTACTTC. Translating it yields CASSPTGTTGGYEQYF.

This rearrangement joins TRBV6-4 to TRBJ2-7, with TRBD1 identical over 9 bases. The trim removed 8 bases at V and 5 bases at J, leaving 7 bases unmatched. This CDR3 contains 13 residues. In germline, CDR1 is MRHNA, CDR2 SNTAGT. CDR3 nucleotide sequence: TGTGCCAGCCTCCGGGACAGGGACCACGAGCAGTACTTC. Protein: CASLRDRDHEQYF.

This clone was counted a single time. This chain uses TRBV28 with TRBJ2-3; D ambiguous. V gave up 5 bases and J gave up 2 bases, with 14 bases separating them. The CDR3 is 15 amino acids. Germline assignment: CDR1 MDHEN and CDR2 SYDVKM. CDR3 sequence (DNA): TGTGCCAGCAGTCCCCATCTGCAGTTCACAGATACGCAGTATTTT. This codes for CASSPHLQFTDTQYF.

Written as DNA, the CDR3 is TGTGCCATCTCGACTAGCGCAGTCACAGATACGCAGTATTTT. It yields the protein CAISTSAVTDTQYF. The chain uses TRBV10-3 and TRBJ2-3, with 8 nucleotides matching TRBD2. Trimming at V came to 8 bases and at J to 2 bases, leaving 6 bases not matched to a gene. Germline-derived CDR1 and CDR2 are ENHRY and SYGVKD. The CDR3 loop spans 14 amino acids.

V gene TRBV15 combines with J gene TRBJ1-1; a possible D gene is TRBD1 (5 bases). Germline CDR1 and CDR2: LNHNV and YYDKDF (reference sequence). V was trimmed by 0 bases and J by 3 bases, leaving 17 bases between them. The CDR3 extends over 17 amino acids. For the CDR3, the DNA is TGTGCCACCAGCAGAGATCCGGCCAGGGTGATTTACACTGAAGCTTTCTTT. It specifies CATSRDPARVIYTEAFF.

J is TRBJ2-1 and V is TRBV5-1; 11 positions match TRBD2. Germline loops: CDR1 SGHRS, CDR2 YFSETQ. This CDR3 has 14 residues. J was trimmed by 7 bases and V by 5 bases; bases with no gene match: 5. CDR3 nucleotide sequence: TGCGCCAGCAGTCAGACTAGCGGGACGAATGAGCAGTTCTTC. It encodes CASSQTSGTNEQFF.

The rearrangement links TRBV11-2 to TRBJ2-3; possible D gene TRBD2, 6 bases. V lost 2 bases and J lost 1, with 7 bases in between. Germline V gene lookup returns CDR1 SGHAT and CDR2 FQNNGV. CDR3 size: 14 residues. The CDR3 is CASSLSSGTDTQYF. In DNA, the CDR3 is TGTGCCAGCAGCTTATCTAGCGGCACAGATACGCAGTATTTT.

The CDR3 coding sequence is TGTGCCTGTAGAGGGGGCGCGGACACTGAAGCTTTCTTT. Translation: CACRGGADTEAFF. The rearrangement uses TRBV27 and TRBJ1-1, with 7 bases fitting TRBD1. CDR1 and CDR2 (germline): MNHEY, SMNVEV (reference sequence). CDR3 length: 13 residues. The trim removed 11 bases at V and 3 bases at J, leaving 9 bases unmatched.

The chain combines TRBV6-5 with TRBJ1-4; D is unclear. CDR1 and CDR2 from the germline V gene are MNHEY and SVGAGI. This CDR3 has 13 residues. V was trimmed by 1 base and J by 5 bases, leaving 5 bases between them. The CDR3 DNA sequence: TGTGCCAGCAGTTACTGGCAGAATGAAAAACTGTTTTTT. Its translation: CASSYWQNEKLFF.

This chain uses TRBV6-5 with TRBJ2-7; maybe TRBD1 (6 bases). V was clipped by 7 bases and J by 2 bases, with 15 bases between them. The length of the CDR3 is 14 residues. Germline CDR1 is MNHEY and CDR2 is SVGAGI. The CDR3 loop is CASNPGTQAYEQYF. As DNA, the CDR3 is TGTGCCAGCAACCCCGGGACACAAGCCTACGAGCAGTACTTC.